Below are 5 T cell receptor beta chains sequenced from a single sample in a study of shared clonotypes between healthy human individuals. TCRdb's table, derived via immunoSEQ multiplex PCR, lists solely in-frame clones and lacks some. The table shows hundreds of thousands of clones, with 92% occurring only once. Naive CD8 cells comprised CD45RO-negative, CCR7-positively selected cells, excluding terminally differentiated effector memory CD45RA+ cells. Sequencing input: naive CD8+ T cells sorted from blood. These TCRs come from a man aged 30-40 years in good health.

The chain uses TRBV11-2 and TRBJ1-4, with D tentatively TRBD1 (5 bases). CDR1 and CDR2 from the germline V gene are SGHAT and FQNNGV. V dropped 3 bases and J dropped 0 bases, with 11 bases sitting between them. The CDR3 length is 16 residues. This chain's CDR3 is CASSLVGGATNEKLFF. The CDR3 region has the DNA TGTGCCAGCAGCTTGGTGGGGGGGGCAACTAATGAAAAACTGTTTTTT.

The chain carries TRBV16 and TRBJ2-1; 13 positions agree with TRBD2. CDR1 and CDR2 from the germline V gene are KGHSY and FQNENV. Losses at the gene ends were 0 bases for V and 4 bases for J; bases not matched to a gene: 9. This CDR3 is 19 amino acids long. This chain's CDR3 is CASSQSGRLAGGSYNEQFF. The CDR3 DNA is TGTGCCAGCAGCCAATCGGGGAGACTAGCGGGAGGTTCTTACAATGAGCAGTTCTTC. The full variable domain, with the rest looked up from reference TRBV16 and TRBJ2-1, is GEEVAQTPKHLVRGEGQKAKLYCAPIKGHSYVFWYQQVLKNEFKFLISFQNENVFDETGMPKERFSAKCLPNSPCSLEIQATKLEDSAVYFCASSQSGRLAGGSYNEQFFGPGTRLTVL.

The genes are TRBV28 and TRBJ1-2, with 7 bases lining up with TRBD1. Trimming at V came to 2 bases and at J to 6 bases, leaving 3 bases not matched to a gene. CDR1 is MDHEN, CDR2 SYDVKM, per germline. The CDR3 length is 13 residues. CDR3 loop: CASSLGTVNGYTF. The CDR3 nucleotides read TGTGCCAGCAGTTTAGGGACAGTAAATGGCTACACCTTC.

The CDR3 DNA reads as TGTGCCAGCAGCCCCCGGGACTGGGGTTACAATGAGCAGTTCTTC. Its protein is CASSPRDWGYNEQFF. J is TRBJ2-1 and V is TRBV7-2, with a tentative D call TRBD2 (6 bases). The germline V gene encodes CDR1 SGHTA and CDR2 FQGNSA. The CDR3 loop spans 15 amino acids. V shed 5 bases and J shed 4 bases, with 15 bases lying between them.

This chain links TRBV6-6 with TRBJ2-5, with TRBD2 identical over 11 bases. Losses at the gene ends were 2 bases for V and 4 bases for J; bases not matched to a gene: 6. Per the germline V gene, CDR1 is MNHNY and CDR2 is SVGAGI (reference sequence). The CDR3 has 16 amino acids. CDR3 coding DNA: TGTGCCAGCAGTTACCTCATAGCGGGAGGGCCAGAGACCCAGTACTTC. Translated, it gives CASSYLIAGGPETQYF.